This entry describes one T cell receptor (beta chain). The clone's antigen remains unknown. No quality values exist for individual bases; no much larger clone is one base distant. Sequences KGHSH (CDR1) and LQKENI (CDR2) are obtained from the germline V gene. The CDR3, cysteine through phenylalanine, is 14 amino acids long. The entry retains the CDR3 DNA only, 42 bases that are in frame from base 1. V lost 4 bases and J lost 3 bases; the stretch between them is 12 bases long. This sample stems from a study of cytomegalovirus exposure and HLA in healthy donors (dated by TCRdb to the late 2010s). Study-wide context: An earlier analysis of 587 of the donors reported about 280 Gb of sequence data and 100 million to 120 million unique TCR beta sequences obtained from some 200 million T cells. An early release covering some 640 HLA-typed donors comprised 250 to 350 gigabases of sequencing data and around 80 million unique TCR sequences. Of the roughly 400 genotyped donors, around 81% fell in the genetic ancestry cluster associated with self-reported Caucasian donors. The study aimed to test whether cataloging public T cell receptors could reveal signatures of past pathogen exposure. The study profiled the T cell repertoires of some 610 subjects by immunosequencing and related them to cytomegalovirus serostatus. A separate validation cohort of approximately 130 different subjects was used in addition to the roughly 720-subject first cohort. To predict cytomegalovirus infection status, the study brought together high-throughput TCR immunosequencing, statistical association of individual TCRs with disease status, and machine learning. A later analysis re-examined previously published TCR beta repertoires from more than 550 donors and added high-resolution HLA genotyping to investigate patterns of TCR occurrence. Rather than drawing on any new phenotypic data, the later analysis identified candidate immune exposures from TCR beta sequences and the way those sequences occurred across donors. In an earlier analysis of around 540 of the donors, high-throughput TCR beta sequencing was used to judge whether each TCR beta V gene segment behaved as functional or pseudogenic. Donor age, sex, ethnicity and CMV serostatus were compiled alongside the repertoire data. Genome-wide SNP genotypes for about 60% of the roughly 700 donors were used in a later genetic analysis, which treated that subset as a discovery cohort. All discovery cohort repertoires had been generated on a single sequencing platform. HLA typing covered class I and class II loci at four-digit resolution. The number of donors typed differed by locus, with about 620-630 for A, B, C, DRB1 and DQB1, approximately 500 for DQA1, 600 to 610 for DPA1, and some 450 for DPB1. Because of strong linkage in the cohort, five DR-DQ haplotypes were treated as single units for association and clustering. Across approximately 400 genotyped donors of the cohort, an average of roughly 200,000 unique TCR beta nucleotide sequences per donor were sequenced, and 15% to 20% of those sequences were non-productive. What the research found in general, with its limitations: The cohort was sequenced for TCR beta chains only, and without alpha or paired-chain data the features that could be detected were limited. In a later analysis, several top co-occurrence clusters were reported to appear linked to parvovirus B19, influenza, CMV and Epstein-Barr virus. The study gave a list of around 170 TCR beta chains associated with cytomegalovirus. In vitro tests confirmed that a few of the cytomegalovirus-associated TCR beta chains recognize cytomegalovirus antigens. The only immune exposure information available for the cohort was CMV serostatus. The classifier was reported to diagnose cytomegalovirus status with high specificity and sensitivity in both the original cohort and the validation cohort. The 87-base-pair reads could not distinguish some IMGT-functional V segments, including TRBV6-2 and TRBV6-3, so those segments were excluded. A further reported finding was that TCR beta sequences accurately predicted the HLA-A and HLA-B alleles for most subjects in the first cohort. Because some donors lacked HLA typing at each locus, the association tests relied only on the typed subset. In a later analysis, most CMV-associated TCR beta chains were found to appear HLA-restricted, with HLA associations seemingly driven largely by CMV exposure. Roughly uniform sequencing depth across donors was assumed in presence/absence analyses, although this assumption may not hold. The sequencing pipeline was judged likely to have produced a cluster of highly shared sequence variants as a technical artifact. Most TCR sequences were observed very rarely across donors, whereas some public TCRs were present in many individuals. In a later genetic analysis, fewer N-insertions in productive TCRs were reported among donors in an Asian-associated ancestry cluster than the roughly 700-donor mean. Because counts were too low, about 18 rarely observed V segments, including chromosome 9 orphons, were excluded from the earlier analysis of 500 to 700 of the donors. An association between a missense DCLRE1C variant and V-gene and J-gene trimming of TCR beta chains was found in a later genetic analysis and replicated in an independent cohort. Specific HLA alleles were associated with 16,951 TCR beta sequences at a false discovery rate of 0.05 in a later analysis. When HLA alleles, especially DR and DQ, strongly co-occurred, attributing TCR associations to individual alleles was difficult. Linkage disequilibrium might explain the correlated functional status among segregating V segments, but an unknown experimental factor could not be ruled out. In a later analysis, HLA-associated TCR beta chains showed more clonal expansion and lower generation probabilities than non-associated chains that were equally common. A later analysis found that TCR association rates varied across HLA loci, with DRB1 alleles showing the most associated TCRs and HLA-C alleles the fewest. Broadly in line with IMGT annotations, most TCR beta V segments showed up in productive rearrangements about 87% or about 30% of the time in an earlier analysis of approximately 600 of the donors. According to the authors, the approach could potentially be generalized to other disease states and immunological phenotypes.

The cohort comprised fewer than 700 healthy bone marrow donors. Cohort members were all nominally healthy when sampled, although unrecorded immune exposures were likely present. The donor was CMV seropositive and was included in the group of almost 300 seropositive cohort members. A peripheral blood sample was collected from each donor, and TCR beta sequencing was performed on peripheral blood mononuclear cells. The Qiagen DNeasy Blood Extraction Kit was used to extract genomic DNA from the blood cell samples. Libraries were made using the immunoSEQ multiplex PCR assay. For the multiplex PCR, a mixture combining 60 forward primers for TCR Vbeta segments and 13 reverse primers for TCR Jbeta segments was used. Amplification of the CDR3 region of rearranged TCR beta genes was performed with a multiplex PCR assay on genomic DNA. The amplified TCR beta libraries were sequenced on the Illumina HiSeq System as 87-base-pair reads. Under the source paper's analysis protocol: A later analysis tallied tens of millions of unique TCR beta chains across the 550 to 850 repertoires, and about 12 million of those chains were shared by two or more donors. To remove PCR and sequencing errors, raw reads were error-corrected and collapsed into unique sequences using a nearest-neighbor algorithm that merged closely related sequences. CDR3 sequences were aligned to IMGT reference sequences to assign V, D and J gene segments. For a sequence to be retained, at least a six-nucleotide match to both a V gene segment and a J gene segment was required. A rearrangement counted as productive if the CDR3 had no stop codons and remained in frame with V and J, and every other rearrangement counted as non-productive. CDR3 was defined by IMGT convention, running from the second conserved V-encoded cysteine to the conserved J-encoded phenylalanine. The earlier analysis of approximately 590 of the donors excluded any sequence lacking an unambiguous match to a single V gene segment. An earlier analysis of 587 of the donors called V segments functional above 56.7% productive rearrangements and segregating when the between-donor standard deviation exceeded 5%. A statistical classification framework was built for diagnosing cytomegalovirus status from the catalog of TCR beta chain sequences. In a later analysis, TCR nucleotide sequences were compared against IMGT/GENE-DB human TR gene sequences so that V and J genes could be assigned. A later analysis assigned CDR3 sequences and most-parsimonious VDJ recombination scenarios with the TCRdist pipeline. In a later analysis, each TCR beta chain was defined by its CDR3 amino acid sequence together with its V-gene family, and reads without a unique V-gene family were excluded. A later analysis removed roughly 590 highly shared, low-generation-probability nucleotide sequences to deal with suspected cross-contamination and a sequencing artifact. In a later analysis, a clonal expansion index for each public chain was calculated from normalized within-repertoire ranks of inferred template counts. Generation probabilities in a later analysis came from a VDJ recombination model fitted to out-of-frame rearrangements, and those results were checked against IGoR. In a later analysis, TCR-TCR, TCR-HLA and TCR-CMV co-occurrence was scored with hypergeometric tests, and a repertoire-size bias correction was applied to TCR pairs. A later analysis estimated false discovery rates by permuting HLA or CMV assignments 20 times. In a later analysis, co-occurring TCRs were grouped with DBSCAN, and TCRdist sequence similarity was added when clustering was performed within HLA-allele-positive subsets. Co-occurrence clustering excluded repertoires with fewer than 30,000 or more than 120,000 public chains, plus five with anomalous nucleotide sharing. In its TCRdb copy, this immuneACCESS table keeps in-frame sequences only and misses some clones. Where compared with another copy, unresolved V genes explain less than half of these, and the others have no known cause. V, J and clone size were drawn from that table, and D and trimming were deduced from the DNA. The sample table contains more than 150,000 clones; only one count was recorded for approximately 81% of them. The ten largest clones capture around 1.3% of the sample.

The sample comprised PBMCs. This sequence originates from a man aged 50 or older in good health and CMV-seropositive. The chain is made from TRBV18 and TRBJ1-1; the best D guess is TRBD1, with 6 bases matching. The CDR3 amino acid sequence is: CASSQQPGDTEAFF. The bases read TGTGCCAGCTCACAACAGCCAGGGGACACTGAAGCTTTCTTT.